The 24 T cell receptor beta chains below were found in one sample sequenced in a study of beta chain features in type 1 diabetes. Every bit of the isolated RNA underwent reverse transcription, so sequencing read expressed TCRB transcripts. Profiled with immunoSEQ multiplex PCR; TCRdb holds only in-frame clones, not every one. The data contain 300,000 to 400,000 clones, 8% of them singletons. Sequenced: central memory CD4+ T cells from blood. The receptors originated from a woman aged 18 to 35 in good health.

The chain is built from TRBV6-6 and TRBJ2-3; 9 nucleotides agree with TRBD2. The CDR3 spans 14 residues. The V gene end was trimmed by 6 bases and the J gene end by 8 bases; junction bases not matched to a gene: 9. Germline loops: CDR1 MNHNY, CDR2 SVGAGI (reference sequence). The chain's CDR3 is CASSPRTSEGTQYF. CDR3 nucleotides: TGTGCCAGCAGCCCCAGGACTAGCGAGGGTACGCAGTATTTT.

This clone was detected ten times or more. The J gene is TRBJ2-1, the V gene TRBV27, with D tentatively TRBD2 (5 bases). Germline V gene data show CDR1 as MNHEY and CDR2 as SMNVEV (reference sequence). This CDR3 is 13 amino acids long. Trimming pared 7 bases from V and 6 bases from J, leaving 13 bases between. CDR3 sequence reads: CASMLRVGNEQFF. CDR3 nucleotides: TGTGCCAGCATGTTGAGGGTAGGCAATGAGCAGTTCTTC.

The chain is built from TRBV9 and TRBJ2-5, with TRBD2 identical over 7 bases. This CDR3 has 17 residues. The V gene end was trimmed by 2 bases and the J gene end by 5 bases; junction bases not matched to a gene: 15. Germline V lookup: CDR1 SGDLS, CDR2 YYNGEE. CDR3 in amino acids: CASSVGRENAFHETQYF. In nucleotides, the CDR3 is TGTGCCAGCAGCGTCGGGCGGGAGAACGCCTTTCACGAGACCCAGTACTTC.

This clone came up a few times. The rearrangement joins TRBV11-2 to TRBJ2-1, with D possibly matching TRBD1 (5 bases). V lost 0 bases and J lost 8, with 20 bases in between. The length of the CDR3 is 17 residues. Per germline, CDR1 SGHAT and CDR2 FQNNGV. The CDR3 nucleotides are TGTGCCAGCAGCTTAGACGGGTCGGGCAGGGCGAGCCATGAGCAGTTCTTC. Translating it yields CASSLDGSGRASHEQFF. Complete variable domain (other parts from reference TRBV11-2 and TRBJ2-1): EAGVAQSPRYKIIEKRQSVAFWCNPISGHATLYWYQQILGQGPKLLIQFQNNGVVDDSQLPKDRFSAERLKGVDSTLKIQPAKLEDSAVYLCASSLDGSGRASHEQFFGPGTRLTVL.

The gene calls are TRBV13 and TRBJ2-7, with 7 bases aligning to TRBD2. CDR3 length: 13 amino acids. V was pared by 10 bases and J by 2 bases, with 8 bases of the junction left unmatched. From germline, CDR1 is PRHDT and CDR2 FYEKMQ (reference sequence). CDR3 residues: CATHLRGTYEQYF. The CDR3 DNA is TGTGCCACCCACTTGCGGGGGACCTACGAGCAGTACTTC.

In its sample, this clone was seen many times. The chain employs TRBV29-1 and TRBJ1-4; tentatively, D is TRBD1 (5 bases). The V end lost 5 bases, the J end lost 5 bases, and 12 bases lay between the germline ends. Germline V CDR1 and CDR2: SQVTM, ANQGSEA. The CDR3 extends over 13 amino acids. CDR3 DNA: TGCAGCGTTTCGCGGGACGTGAATGAAAAACTGTTTTTT. Its translation is CSVSRDVNEKLFF.

This clone occurred a few times. The chain joins TRBV7-2 to TRBJ2-1; no firm D call. The length of the CDR3 is 16 residues. The V end lost 3 bases, the J end lost 0 bases, and 12 bases lay between the germline ends. In germline, CDR1 is SGHTA, CDR2 FQGNSA. Here the CDR3 DNA reads TGTGCCAGCAGCTTCGTAGGTGGGCGCTCCTACAATGAGCAGTTCTTC. This sequence encodes CASSFVGGRSYNEQFF. Variable domain in full (rest from reference TRBV7-2 and TRBJ2-1): GAGVSQSPSNKVTEKGKDVELRCDPISGHTALYWYRQSLGQGLEFLIYFQGNSAPDKSGLPSDRFSAERTGGSVSTLTIQRTQQEDSAVYLCASSFVGGRSYNEQFFGPGTRLTVL.

This clone was recorded many times. The CDR3 DNA is TGTGCCAGCAGCCCAGAGCTATACGGGACCCAGTACTTC. Translated: CASSPELYGTQYF. The chain links TRBV7-2 to TRBJ2-5; D unresolved. Trimming took off 5 bases at V and 7 bases at J, with 14 bases between the two ends. Germline lookup yields CDR1 SGHTA and CDR2 FQGNSA. The CDR3 runs 13 residues. Together with reference TRBV7-2 and TRBJ2-5, the CDR3 gives the full variable domain: GAGVSQSPSNKVTEKGKDVELRCDPISGHTALYWYRQSLGQGLEFLIYFQGNSAPDKSGLPSDRFSAERTGGSVSTLTIQRTQQEDSAVYLCASSPELYGTQYFGPGTRLLVL.

This clone was recorded a few times. The sample carries other DNA sequences with the same CDR3. The genes are TRBV18 and TRBJ2-7; 7 positions match TRBD1. The CDR3 runs to 14 residues. Germline V CDR1 and CDR2: KGHSH, LQKENI. V lost 3 bases and J lost 0; bases outside the gene matches: 2. The DNA of the CDR3 is TGTGCCAGCTCACCGGGACAGACCTCCTACGAGCAGTACTTC. It is translated as CASSPGQTSYEQYF.

The chain carries TRBV6-6 and TRBJ2-2; TRBD2 might be the D (5 bases). This CDR3 has 14 amino acids. CDR1 MNHNY and CDR2 SVGAGI come from the germline V gene (reference sequence). V lost 7 bases and J lost 1, with 10 bases in between. CDR3 in DNA: TGTGCCAGCATCTCCGAGGGGAACACCGGGGAGCTGTTTTTT. Its translation: CASISEGNTGELFF.

The chain recombines TRBV7-3 with TRBJ2-2; 9 bases match TRBD2. The germline gives CDR1 SGHTA, CDR2 FQGTGA. This CDR3 contains 15 residues. The V and J ends lost 5 bases and 5 bases, in that order; junction bases with no gene match: 6. The CDR3 here is CASSRREGGTGELFF. The CDR3 nucleotides read TGTGCCAGCAGCCGGCGGGAGGGAGGGACCGGGGAGCTGTTTTTT.

The sample holds a few counts of this clone. V gene TRBV6-5 combines with J gene TRBJ2-2, with D perhaps given as TRBD1 or TRBD2 (6 bases each). CDR1 is MNHEY, CDR2 SVGAGI, per germline. The CDR3 has 13 amino acids. Deletions cut 8 bases from V and 5 bases from J, with 12 bases between. CDR3 nucleotides: TGTGCCAGCGGTCCGGGGGCTACCGGGGAGCTGTTTTTT. It codes for CASGPGATGELFF.

This clone has more than one count but fewer than ten. The rearrangement joins TRBV7-8 to TRBJ2-3, with no clear D. Looked up from germline, CDR1 is SGHVS and CDR2 is FQNEAQ. V lost 2 bases, J lost 1 base, and 7 bases lay in between. The CDR3 totals 14 residues. The CDR3 region is CASSLHVGTDTQYF. The CDR3 DNA sequence: TGTGCCAGCAGCTTACACGTGGGCACAGATACGCAGTATTTT.

This clone was detected only a few times. The gene calls are TRBV19 and TRBJ2-3; D is undetermined. Germline-derived CDR1 and CDR2 are LNHDA and SQIVND (reference sequence). CDR3 length: 15 amino acids. The V gene lost 3 bases and the J gene lost 3 bases, with 13 bases spanning the gap. CDR3 protein: CASSIGRAATDTQYF. Here the CDR3 DNA reads TGTGCCAGTAGTATTGGCCGGGCTGCTACAGATACGCAGTATTTT.

The chain uses TRBV6-5 and TRBJ1-2, with D hard to call. Trimming shortened V by 0 bases and J by 4 bases, and 6 bases separated the two germline ends. This CDR3 is 13 amino acids long. The germline CDR1 and CDR2 sequences are MNHEY and SVGAGI. CDR3 protein: CASSYSRTYGYTF. In DNA, the CDR3 is TGTGCCAGCAGTTACTCGAGAACCTATGGCTACACCTTC.

This chain links TRBV28 with TRBJ2-2; the D gene is possibly TRBD1 (5 bases). The CDR3 totals 16 residues. The ends were cut back, 3 bases at V and 7 bases at J, with 18 bases in the middle. Germline values: CDR1 MDHEN, CDR2 SYDVKM. In nucleotides, the CDR3 is TGTGCCAGCAGTTTTGCGGCAGGGATGTTTGGCGGGGAGCTGTTTTTT. Translating gives CASSFAAGMFGGELFF.

This rearrangement joins TRBV6-1 to TRBJ2-1; either TRBD1 or TRBD2 may supply D (5 bases each). The CDR3 is 15 residues long. The V end lost 6 bases, the J end lost 6 bases, and 18 bases lay between the germline ends. Germline CDR1 reads MNHNS; CDR2 reads SASEGT. Here the CDR3 reads CASSSGTGSGNEQFF. The DNA for the CDR3 is TGTGCCAGCAGCTCGGGGACCGGCTCCGGCAATGAGCAGTTCTTC.

The chain combines TRBV28 with TRBJ2-2; D ambiguous. The CDR3 has 13 amino acids. Trimming cost V 7 bases and J 1 base, with 7 bases left between them. From germline, CDR1 is MDHEN and CDR2 SYDVKM. The CDR3 nucleotides are TGTGCCAGCACCCGAAAGAACACCGGGGAGCTGTTTTTT. The encoded protein is CASTRKNTGELFF.

This chain joins TRBV7-3 and TRBJ2-1; 16 bases match TRBD2. Trimming cost V 5 bases and J 9 bases; bases outside gene matches: 7. The CDR3 totals 16 residues. Per the germline V gene, CDR1 is SGHTA and CDR2 is FQGTGA. CDR3 nucleotide sequence: TGTGCCAGCAGCGAGGGGACTAGCGGGAGGGCTAGTGAGCAGTTCTTC. Its protein is CASSEGTSGRASEQFF.

J is TRBJ1-5 and V is TRBV5-1; no clear D gene. CDR3 size: 15 residues. Germline values: CDR1 SGHRS, CDR2 YFSETQ. V shed 4 bases and J shed 0 bases, with 11 bases lying between them. CDR3 sequence: CASSADGDSNQPQHF. CDR3 coding DNA: TGCGCCAGCAGCGCCGACGGCGATAGCAATCAGCCCCAGCATTTT. Looking up the rest from reference TRBV5-1 and TRBJ1-5 gives the full variable domain: KAGVTQTPRYLIKTRGQQVTLSCSPISGHRSVSWYQQTPGQGLQFLFEYFSETQRNKGNFPGRFSGRQFSNSRSEMNVSTLELGDSALYLCASSADGDSNQPQHFGDGTRLSIL.

This clone appeared many times. This chain connects TRBV7-2 to TRBJ1-2; D unresolved. The CDR3 length is 12 residues. V lost 5 bases and J 3 bases, leaving 7 bases between the germline ends. Germline loops: CDR1 SGHTA, CDR2 FQGNSA. Here the CDR3 reads CASSASHYGYTF. In DNA, the CDR3 is TGTGCCAGCAGCGCCAGTCACTATGGCTACACCTTC.

In this sample, this clone turned up a few times. This sequence joins TRBV7-2 and TRBJ2-4, with D perhaps assigned TRBD1 or TRBD2 (5 bases each). The germline V and J ends were trimmed by 7 bases and 1 base, with 17 bases remaining between them. The CDR3 runs to 16 residues. CDR1 and CDR2 from the germline V gene are SGHTA and FQGNSA. DNA of the CDR3: TGTGCCAGCACCGAGGGGTCCGGGGCGGCCAAAAACATTCAGTACTTC. This encodes CASTEGSGAAKNIQYF.

This clone was counted only a few times. One junction end does not reproduce the germline sequence, and a read error may be involved. The chain is built from TRBV11-2 and TRBJ2-3, with D perhaps matching TRBD2 (7 bases). The CDR3 has 16 amino acids. Germline CDR1 reads SGHAT; CDR2 reads FQNNGV. This CDR3 is CASTLFGGAVPDTQYF. DNA for the CDR3: TGTGCCAGCACCTTATTTGGGGGGGCTGTTCCAGATACGCAGTATTTT.

The CDR3 sequence: CASSIGLSYNEQFF. The DNA of the CDR3 is TGTGCCAGTAGTATTGGGTTGTCCTACAATGAGCAGTTCTTC. The chain employs TRBV19 and TRBJ2-1; D gene uncertain. The germline gives CDR1 LNHDA, CDR2 SQIVND (reference sequence). V was shortened by 3 bases and J by 1 base, with 7 bases between the two germline ends. CDR3 size: 14 residues.